The 28 T cell receptor beta chains below come from one sample, sequenced in a study of T cell responses to AZD1222 COVID-19 vaccine. Some clones are missing from TCRdb's copy, which holds only in-frame ones; the method was immunoSEQ multiplex PCR. Of some 130,000 clones listed, approximately 90% are singletons. Here the sequenced sample was peripheral blood, taken on day 0 of AZD1222 vaccination. These TCRs come from an adult in good health.

The chain joins TRBV2 to TRBJ1-5; the D gene is possibly TRBD1 (5 bases). The length of the CDR3 is 14 residues. The germline V gene encodes CDR1 SNHLY and CDR2 FYNNEI. Trimming cost V 2 bases and J 7 bases, with 12 bases left between them. The CDR3 protein is CASSEWQGGQPQHF. The CDR3 coding sequence is TGTGCCAGCAGTGAATGGCAGGGTGGGCAGCCCCAGCATTTT.

The rearrangement joins TRBV27 to TRBJ1-4, with a possible D match to TRBD1 (6 bases). This CDR3 is 15 amino acids long. Germline assignment: CDR1 MNHEY and CDR2 SMNVEV (reference sequence). Between the trimmed V and J ends, which lost 5 bases and 5 bases, there was a span of 15 bases. The CDR3 region is CASSPWTAGNEKLFF. DNA of the CDR3: TGTGCCAGCAGTCCCTGGACAGCTGGAAATGAAAAACTGTTTTTT. The entire variable domain, with the rest obtained from reference TRBV27 and TRBJ1-4, is as follows: EAQVTQNPRYLITVTGKKLTVTCSQNMNHEYMSWYRQDPGLGLRQIYYSMNVEVTDKGDVPEGYKVSRKEKRNFPLILESPSPNQTSLYFCASSPWTAGNEKLFFGSGTQLSVL.

The chain links TRBV6-6 to TRBJ1-1; tentatively, D is TRBD1 (6 bases). The CDR3 is made up of 14 amino acids. Germline-derived CDR1 and CDR2 are MNHNY and SVGAGI (reference sequence). Trimming stripped 3 bases from V and 2 bases from J, with 10 bases between. DNA for the CDR3: TGTGCCAGCAGTTATGGGGACACCAACACTGAAGCTTTCTTT. This gives the protein CASSYGDTNTEAFF.

The rearrangement links TRBV6-1 to TRBJ2-3; weak D call: TRBD2 (6 bases). Per germline, CDR1 MNHNS and CDR2 SASEGT. The CDR3 sequence is 13 residues long. Between the trimmed V and J ends, which lost 1 base and 6 bases, there was a span of 8 bases. The CDR3 DNA reads TGTGCCAGCAGTGAAGGGGGGACTGATACGCAGTATTTT. This codes for CASSEGGTDTQYF.

The rearrangement joins TRBV3-1 (or the pseudogene TRBV3-2) to TRBJ1-2, with D possibly TRBD1 on 5 matching bases. Deletions cut 4 bases from V and 14 bases from J, with 23 bases between. The CDR3 extends over 14 amino acids. Germline CDR1 reads LGHDT; CDR2 reads YNNKEL (reference sequence). The CDR3 loop reads CASSRSDSAPFHTF. CDR3 in DNA: TGTGCCAGCAGCCGATCCGACAGCGCCCCATTTCATACCTTC.

V gene TRBV11-2 combines with J gene TRBJ2-1; D gene ambiguous. Trimming stripped 5 bases from V and 3 bases from J, with 5 bases between. CDR1 is SGHAT and CDR2 is FQNNGV in the germline V gene. The length of the CDR3 is 12 residues. CDR3: CASSIYYNEQFF. The DNA for the CDR3 is TGTGCCAGCAGCATTTACTACAATGAGCAGTTCTTC.

This chain joins TRBV24-1 and TRBJ1-2, with D unclear. This CDR3 is 15 amino acids long. Trimming took 3 bases from V and 2 from J, leaving 12 bases between them. In germline, CDR1 is KGHDR, CDR2 SFDVKD. This CDR3 reads CATSDTAGTNYGYTF. CDR3 nucleotides: TGTGCCACCAGTGATACGGCAGGAACAAACTATGGCTACACCTTC.

This sequence joins TRBV19 and TRBJ1-1, with D maybe TRBD1 (5 bases). The V gene's germline CDR1 is LNHDA and CDR2 SQIVND (reference sequence). V gave up 6 bases and J gave up 4 bases, with 12 bases separating them. The CDR3 loop spans 13 amino acids. For the CDR3, the DNA is TGTGCCAGTAGCCCCCAGGGAATCACTGAAGCTTTCTTT. Translation: CASSPQGITEAFF.

CDR3: CASSQRDYPYEQYF. CDR3 sequence (DNA): TGTGCCAGCAGCCAAAGGGATTACCCCTACGAGCAGTACTTC. The chain is built from TRBV7-9 and TRBJ2-7; D not certain. Trimming shortened V by 5 bases and J by 2 bases, and 13 bases separated the two germline ends. The CDR3 totals 14 residues. CDR1 SEHNR and CDR2 FQNEAQ come from the germline V gene (reference sequence).

The chain joins TRBV5-5 to TRBJ2-2, with D maybe TRBD1 (6 bases). Between the trimmed V and J ends, which lost 4 bases and 5 bases, there was a span of 21 bases. Germline V CDR1 and CDR2: SGHKS, YYEKEE (reference sequence). The CDR3 totals 17 residues. The CDR3 sequence: CASSIYPGTSLTGELFF. In DNA form, the CDR3 reads TGTGCCAGCAGCATCTATCCCGGGACAAGCCTGACCGGGGAGCTGTTTTTT.

This chain links TRBV9 with TRBJ1-1; D gene unclear. The CDR3 sequence is 15 residues long. The V and J ends lost 3 bases and 2 bases respectively, with 14 bases between them. Germline-derived CDR1 and CDR2 are SGDLS and YYNGEE. CDR3 nucleotide sequence: TGTGCCAGCAGCGCTCCCCCGGGGATAAACACTGAAGCTTTCTTT. It encodes CASSAPPGINTEAFF.

The chain links TRBV6-5 to TRBJ2-1; D is ambiguous. Looked up from germline, CDR1 is MNHEY and CDR2 is SVGAGI. The length of the CDR3 is 15 residues. V was clipped by 0 bases and J by 5 bases, with 11 bases between them. CDR3 nucleotides: TGTGCCAGCAGTTACTCGTCACGGCGAGACAATGAGCAGTTCTTC. Protein sequence: CASSYSSRRDNEQFF.

This chain connects TRBV28 to TRBJ1-4, with no clear D. V was trimmed by 5 bases and J by 8 bases, leaving 18 bases between them. CDR3 size: 15 residues. CDR1 MDHEN and CDR2 SYDVKM come from the germline V gene. CDR3 protein: CASSTVRAGVEKLFF. For the CDR3, the DNA is TGTGCCAGCAGTACCGTACGGGCCGGGGTAGAAAAACTGTTTTTT.

The CDR3 nucleotides are TGCGCCAGCAGCTTGGAGGGCGGAGATACGCAGTATTTT. It translates to CASSLEGGDTQYF. The rearrangement uses TRBV5-1 and TRBJ2-3, with unresolved D. V was trimmed by 0 bases and J by 5 bases, leaving 7 bases between them. The CDR3 has 13 residues. The germline gives CDR1 SGHRS, CDR2 YFSETQ.

Details on this clone: The junction departs from germline at one end; a sequencing error may be responsible. The V and J genes are TRBV9 and TRBJ2-5, with TRBD2 matching 9 bases. The CDR3 spans 17 residues. Germline assignment: CDR1 SGDLS and CDR2 YYNGEE. CDR3 bases: TGTGCCTGCAGCGTATGGCGGGGGGGTCCCTTACAAGAGACCCAGTACTTC. Protein product: CACSVWRGGPLQETQYF.

The V gene is TRBV3-1 (or the pseudogene TRBV3-2), the J gene TRBJ2-7; 8 bases fit TRBD2. The CDR3 runs 18 residues. The J segment lost 4 bases and the V segment lost 2 bases, leaving 16 bases of the junction unmatched. The V gene's germline CDR1 is LGHDT and CDR2 YNNKEL (reference sequence). This CDR3 is CASSQRLPGGIFIYEQYF. The CDR3 region has the DNA TGTGCCAGCAGCCAACGCCTACCGGGGGGGATTTTTATTTACGAGCAGTACTTC.

This chain joins TRBV7-9 and TRBJ1-6; D is ambiguous. V lost 5 bases, J lost 0 bases, and 11 bases lay in between. In germline, CDR1 is SEHNR, CDR2 FQNEAQ (reference sequence). There are 16 residues in the CDR3. The CDR3 protein is CASSPRPSSYNSPLHF. The CDR3 DNA sequence: TGTGCCAGCAGCCCCCGACCTAGCTCCTATAATTCACCCCTCCACTTT. The entire variable domain, with the rest obtained from reference TRBV7-9 and TRBJ1-6, is as follows: DTGVSQNPRHKITKRGQNVTFRCDPISEHNRLYWYRQTLGQGPEFLTYFQNEAQLEKSRLLSDRFSAERPKGSFSTLEIQRTEQGDSAMYLCASSPRPSSYNSPLHFGNGTRLTVT.

This chain uses TRBV6-5 with TRBJ2-3; D is perhaps TRBD2 (5 bases). V lost 5 bases and J 4 bases, leaving 13 bases between the germline ends. Germline CDR1 is MNHEY and CDR2 is SVGAGI. The CDR3 runs to 14 residues. This CDR3 reads CASSLRGIADTQYF. The DNA of the CDR3 is TGTGCCAGCAGTCTTCGAGGGATTGCAGATACGCAGTATTTT.

J is TRBJ2-7 and V is TRBV27; 9 positions match TRBD1. The junction had 6 bases not matched to a gene; V was cut back by 8 bases and J by 4 bases. This CDR3 is 13 amino acids long. CDR1 and CDR2 from the germline V gene are MNHEY and SMNVEV (reference sequence). The CDR3, as DNA: TGTGCCAGCGGACAGGGGATAGAGTACGAGCAGTACTTC. It is translated as CASGQGIEYEQYF.

The chain carries TRBV10-2 and TRBJ1-6; D remains ambiguous. Germline CDR1 WSHSY, CDR2 SAAADI. With 0 bases removed from V and 7 bases from J, the gap between germline ends came to 10 bases. This CDR3 contains 15 residues. The CDR3 protein is CASSESTRDNSPLHF. In DNA form, the CDR3 reads TGCGCCAGCAGTGAGTCGACTCGCGACAATTCACCCCTCCACTTT.

Turning to this clone: Germline and junction disagree at one end, which may indicate a read error. The chain recombines TRBV5-6 with TRBJ1-1; D might be TRBD1 (5 bases). CDR1 is SGHDT, CDR2 YYEEEE, per germline. The CDR3 sequence is 15 residues long. CDR3 sequence: CASSLGRGGNTEAFF. DNA for the CDR3: TGTGCCAGCAGTTTGGGGCGTGGGGGGAACACTGAAGCTTTCTTT.

The V call is TRBV7-3, the J call TRBJ2-1; D remains ambiguous. CDR3 length: 11 amino acids. The germline gives CDR1 SGHTA, CDR2 FQGTGA. V was pared by 5 bases and J by 4 bases, with 3 bases between. The DNA of the CDR3 is TGTGCCAGCAGCGCTTACAATGAGCAGTTCTTC. Its translation is CASSAYNEQFF.

The V and J genes are TRBV2 and TRBJ2-5, with TRBD1 matching over 7 bases. Trimming at V came to 6 bases and at J to 4 bases, leaving 8 bases not matched to a gene. Looked up from germline, CDR1 is SNHLY and CDR2 is FYNNEI. This CDR3 is built from 14 residues. CDR3 nucleotides: TGTGCCAGCAGAGGGACAGATTTTGGAGAGACCCAGTACTTC. It translates to CASRGTDFGETQYF.

The chain links TRBV5-1 to TRBJ1-2; 11 positions match TRBD1. V shed 1 base and J 5 bases; nucleotides not matched to a gene: 7. Germline V gives CDR1 SGHRS, CDR2 YFSETQ. The CDR3 consists of 16 residues. The CDR3 DNA reads as TGCGCCAGCAGCTTGACCCCCGGACAGGGGGCGTATGGCTACACCTTC. Amino acid sequence: CASSLTPGQGAYGYTF.

The J gene is TRBJ1-6, the V gene TRBV7-6; tentatively, D is TRBD1 (6 bases). The CDR3 has 17 amino acids. CDR1 is SGHVS and CDR2 is FNYEAQ in the germline V gene. Trimming took 2 bases from V and 7 from J, leaving 18 bases between them. The CDR3 is CASSLSATGDRNSPLHF. The DNA of the CDR3 is TGTGCCAGCAGCTTAAGTGCGACAGGTGACCGAAATTCACCCCTCCACTTT.

This chain links TRBV18 with TRBJ1-2; D remains unclear. The germline V and J ends were trimmed by 2 bases and 8 bases, with 9 bases remaining between them. Germline V CDR1 and CDR2: KGHSH, LQKENI. The CDR3 runs 12 residues. DNA for the CDR3: TGTGCCAGCTCACCAGGACTAGAAGGCTACACCTTC. Translated, it gives CASSPGLEGYTF.

In this sample, this clone turned up a few times. The chain carries TRBV10-3 and TRBJ2-7; D gene uncertain. The V and J ends lost 5 bases and 7 bases respectively, with 21 bases between them. This CDR3 region has 15 residues. Germline CDR1 and CDR2: ENHRY and SYGVKD. CDR3 sequence: CAISLSDETRREQYF. The CDR3 DNA is TGTGCCATCAGTCTATCAGATGAAACGAGGCGGGAGCAGTACTTC.

V gene TRBV28 combines with J gene TRBJ1-1; perhaps TRBD1 as D (5 bases). The V end lost 6 bases, the J end lost 6 bases, and 14 bases lay between the germline ends. CDR3 length equals 13 residues. Germline V gene data show CDR1 as MDHEN and CDR2 as SYDVKM. The CDR3 sequence: CASSPTGSSEAFF. The CDR3, as DNA: TGTGCCAGCAGCCCAACAGGTTCCTCTGAAGCTTTCTTT.